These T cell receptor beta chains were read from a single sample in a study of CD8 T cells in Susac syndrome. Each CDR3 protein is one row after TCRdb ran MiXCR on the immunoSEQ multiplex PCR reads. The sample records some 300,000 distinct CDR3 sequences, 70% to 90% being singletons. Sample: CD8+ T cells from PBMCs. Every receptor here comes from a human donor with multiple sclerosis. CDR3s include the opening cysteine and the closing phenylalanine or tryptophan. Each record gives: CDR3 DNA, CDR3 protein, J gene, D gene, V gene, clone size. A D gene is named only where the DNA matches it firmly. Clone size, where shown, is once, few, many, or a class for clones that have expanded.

TGCAGCGTTGTCTCTCCCTTCTACGCTGAAGTTTTCTTT,CSVVSPFYAEVFF,TRBJ1-1,NA,TRBV29-1,NA
TGTGCCACCAGCAGGGACCTTTCAGGGGCCTACGAGCAGTACTTC,CATSRDLSGAYEQYF,TRBJ2-7,NA,TRBV15,NA
TGCGCCAGCAGCCTCGCAGGGTTACAGCCCCAGCATTTT,CASSLAGLQPQHF,TRBJ1-5,NA,TRBV4-1,NA
TGTGCCAGCAGCTTAAGCGGGACATTCAATCAGCCCCAGCATTTT,CASSLSGTFNQPQHF,TRBJ1-5,NA,TRBV7-8,NA
TGTGCCAGCAGTTTTAGGGGGACTTACACAGATACGCAGTATTTT,CASSFRGTYTDTQYF,TRBJ2-3,NA,TRBV12-3/TRBV12-4,NA
TGTGCCTGGACGGACGGGAACACTGAAGCTTTCTTT,CAWTDGNTEAFF,TRBJ1-1,NA,TRBV30,NA
TGCAGCGTTGTGGGGACCCCAGGACCGGTTTTCTCCTACAATGAGCAGTTCTTC,CSVVGTPGPVFSYNEQFF,TRBJ2-1,NA,TRBV29-1,NA
TGCAGCGTTATGAACACCGGGGAGCTGTTTTTT,CSVMNTGELFF,TRBJ2-2,NA,TRBV29-1,few
TGTGCCAGCAGTTTGCGTAGCCACTATGGCTACACCTTC,CASSLRSHYGYTF,TRBJ1-2,NA,TRBV28,NA
TGTGCCAGCAGCTTGGGGGCTAGCGGATACAATGAGCAGTTCTTC,CASSLGASGYNEQFF,TRBJ2-1,TRBD2,TRBV5-6,NA
TGTGCCAGCAGTTTGGGGGTCCGGTACACAGATACGCAGTATTTT,CASSLGVRYTDTQYF,TRBJ2-3,NA,TRBV28,NA
TGTGCCAGCAGCGGCTCCGGGACCTACGAGCAGTACTTC,CASSGSGTYEQYF,TRBJ2-7,NA,TRBV9,NA
TGCGCCAGCAGCCCATCGGGGGGAATATCGGTCACAGGGTTAAACACTGAAGCTTTCTTT,CASSPSGGISVTGLNTEAFF,TRBJ1-1,NA,TRBV4-1,NA
TGCGCCAGCTGCTTGGCAGGGGGCTACAATGAGCAGTTCTTC,CASCLAGGYNEQFF,TRBJ2-1,TRBD1,TRBV5-1,NA
TGTGCCAGCACCCCACCCGGGGCCGACTACGAGCAGTACTTC,CASTPPGADYEQYF,TRBJ2-7,NA,TRBV28,NA
TGTGCCAGCAGTTTAGTACAGTCCTACAATGAGCAGTTCTTC,CASSLVQSYNEQFF,TRBJ2-1,NA,TRBV27,once
TGTGCCAGTAGTACCCGACGGGCAACTAATGAAAAACTGTTTTTT,CASSTRRATNEKLFF,TRBJ1-4,NA,TRBV19,NA
TGCAGTGCTAGAGGGTCGGGACTAGAGGAAACCGGGGAGCTGTTTTTT,CSARGSGLEETGELFF,TRBJ2-2,TRBD2,TRBV20-1,NA
TGTGCCAGCAGTTCCCGAGACTCCCATCAAGAGACCCAGTACTTC,CASSSRDSHQETQYF,TRBJ2-5,NA,TRBV6-5,NA
TGTGCCAGCAGTTTAGGATCGGCCCCAAACACCGGGGAGCTGTTTTTT,CASSLGSAPNTGELFF,TRBJ2-2,NA,TRBV27,NA
TGTGCCAGCAGTATCCTCAGGGGAACGAAGTACGAGCAGTACTTC,CASSILRGTKYEQYF,TRBJ2-7,NA,TRBV6-2/TRBV6-3,NA
TGTGCCAGTACTGACAGCCTATTTAACTATGGCTACACCTTC,CASTDSLFNYGYTF,TRBJ1-2,NA,TRBV19,NA
TGCAGTGCTATACGAAGGGGCAGGCCAGATACGCAGTATTTT,CSAIRRGRPDTQYF,TRBJ2-3,NA,TRBV20-1,NA
TGCGCCAGCAGCTCGAGGACTAGCGGGACTTACAATGAGCAGTTCTTC,CASSSRTSGTYNEQFF,TRBJ2-1,TRBD2,TRBV5-1,few
TGTGCCAGCAGCTTAGCGACCGGGGAGCTGTTTTTT,CASSLATGELFF,TRBJ2-2,NA,TRBV7-6,few
TGTGCCAGCAGTCCGGACAGGGAGGACCCCACAGATACGCAGTATTTT,CASSPDREDPTDTQYF,TRBJ2-3,TRBD1,TRBV5-4,NA
TGTGCCAGCAGCTTAGGCTCAGGGGGCATATACGAGCAGTACTTC,CASSLGSGGIYEQYF,TRBJ2-7,TRBD1,TRBV7-6,NA
TGTGCCAGCAGCTTGGGATGGGTCAGGTTCTCCTACAATGAGCAGTTCTTC,CASSLGWVRFSYNEQFF,TRBJ2-1,NA,TRBV5-5,NA
TGTGTCAGCACCCCTTGGACAGGGGGGAACTATGGCTACACCTTC,CVSTPWTGGNYGYTF,TRBJ1-2,TRBD1,TRBV28,NA
TGTGCCAGCAGTGATTGGGGACCGGCAGATCAGCCCCAGCATTTT,CASSDWGPADQPQHF,TRBJ1-5,NA,TRBV25-1,NA
TGTGCCAGCAGCGCTGGGTGGCTAGCGGGAGGGTGGGACAATGAGCAGTTCTTC,CASSAGWLAGGWDNEQFF,TRBJ2-1,TRBD2,TRBV9,NA
TGTGCCAGCAGCCCCTTCCCGGGACTTTACGAGCAGTACTTC,CASSPFPGLYEQYF,TRBJ2-7,NA,TRBV3-1,NA
TGTGCCAGCAGTTACAAAGGGACAGACGTTAGTAGCGGTGAAGGCTACGAGCAGTACTTC,CASSYKGTDVSSGEGYEQYF,TRBJ2-7,NA,TRBV6-5,NA
TGTGCCAGCAGCGTAGCGCCAGCCCCCTACGAGCAGTACTTC,CASSVAPAPYEQYF,TRBJ2-7,NA,TRBV9,few
TGCAGCGTTGTTCCGTACACCGGGCCGAACACCGGGGAGCTGTTTTTT,CSVVPYTGPNTGELFF,TRBJ2-2,NA,TRBV29-1,NA
TGTGCCAGCCATCTTGGGGGGATCACTGAAGCTTTCTTT,CASHLGGITEAFF,TRBJ1-1,NA,TRBV28,NA
TGTGCCAGCTCCTCCTGGGGCACTGAAGCTTTCTTT,CASSSWGTEAFF,TRBJ1-1,NA,TRBV27,few
TGCGCCAGCAGCCAAGCCTCCGGGGGAGAGAGAAACGAGCAGTACTTC,CASSQASGGERNEQYF,TRBJ2-7,NA,TRBV4-1,few
TGTGCCAGTAGTATATTGACGGGAGGCACCACTGAAGCTTTCTTT,CASSILTGGTTEAFF,TRBJ1-1,NA,TRBV19,NA
TGTGCCAGCAGCCTAGGACAGGGTGGTAACGAGCAGTACTTC,CASSLGQGGNEQYF,TRBJ2-7,TRBD1,TRBV5-6,NA
TGTGCCAGCAGCTGGGTGCCGAGCTCCTACAATGAGCAGTTCTTC,CASSWVPSSYNEQFF,TRBJ2-1,NA,TRBV7-9,NA
TGTGCCTGGAGTTATCACAGGGGGGAGACGACCGGGGAGCTGTTTTTT,CAWSYHRGETTGELFF,TRBJ2-2,TRBD1,TRBV30,few
TGTGCCATCAGTGTGGACAATCTCGGGATGGGGTATGGCTACACCTTC,CAISVDNLGMGYGYTF,TRBJ1-2,NA,TRBV10-3,NA
TGTGCCAGCAGTGAAGGTGGACTAGCGGAGGTAGTCCAAGAGACCCAGTACTTC,CASSEGGLAEVVQETQYF,TRBJ2-5,TRBD2,TRBV2,NA
TGTGCCAGCAGCTTTACTGTAGCAGCCAAAAACATTCAGTACTTC,CASSFTVAAKNIQYF,TRBJ2-4,NA,TRBV28,NA
TGTGCCAGCAGTTTACCGGGACGGCATCCCTCCTACGAGCAGTACTTC,CASSLPGRHPSYEQYF,TRBJ2-7,NA,TRBV28,NA
TGTGCCAGCAGCTTCTTTTCCAGCCCGAATGAGCAGTTCTTC,CASSFFSSPNEQFF,TRBJ2-1,NA,TRBV5-6,NA
TGTGCCAGCAGCCCGGACTCCCCCTCCTACAATGAGCAGTTCTTC,CASSPDSPSYNEQFF,TRBJ2-1,NA,TRBV6-5,few
TGTGCCAGCAGCCCGGGACTAGCGGGAATAGATGAGCAGTTCTTC,CASSPGLAGIDEQFF,TRBJ2-1,TRBD2,TRBV9,once
TGCAGCGTGGATACCTCGAGGGGGCCGTACAATGAGCAGTTCTTC,CSVDTSRGPYNEQFF,TRBJ2-1,TRBD1,TRBV29-1,once